These T cell receptor beta chains were read from a single sample in a study of T-cell reconstitution after alpha-beta-depleted transplantation in children. In TCRdb, the PCR reads were re-called with MiXCR into one record per CDR3 protein. The data show some 200,000 distinct CDR3 sequences, around 7% seen once. The sequences come from PBMCs, collected before TCRalphabeta/CD19-depleted stem cell transplant. The receptor set was obtained from a boy between 2 and 15 years old with acute lymphoblastic leukemia, due to receive a stem cell transplant. Both conserved end residues are trimmed from each CDR3. The order of the fields is J gene, V gene, CDR3 protein.

TRBJ1-2 | TRBV29-1 | SVHQGLYGYT
TRBJ2-5 | TRBV6-1 | ASSRLAGHETQY
TRBJ2-7 | TRBV5-5 | ASSTISGTGPYEQY
TRBJ2-5 | TRBV7-9 | ASSLNLQLQETQY
TRBJ1-2 | TRBV2 | ASIGRADGYT
TRBJ1-4 | TRBV2 | ASSELTENEKLF
TRBJ2-1 | TRBV12-3/TRBV12-4 | ASTGGGRAGEQF
TRBJ1-2 | TRBV6-2/TRBV6-3 | ASRRIPDSRGGYT
TRBJ2-6 | TRBV28 | ARCSGANVLT
TRBJ1-2 | TRBV29-1 | SVVLVRERNYGYT
TRBJ2-7 | TRBV7-2 | ASSTGGVTHEQY
TRBJ2-1 | TRBV27 | ASSGRGREGRSYNEQF
TRBJ2-5 | TRBV5-1 | ASSFGRGSETQY
TRBJ2-7 | TRBV7-2 | ASSFPSSYEQY
TRBJ2-3 | TRBV6-2/TRBV6-3 | ASSYFDTGTGGTDTQY
TRBJ1-2 | TRBV29-1 | SVEGQRQDYGYT
TRBJ1-3 | TRBV7-8 | ASSLPTGAGNTIY
TRBJ2-5 | TRBV6-2/TRBV6-3 | ASSRPEARETQY
TRBJ2-1 | TRBV28 | ASSSGQGAINEQF
TRBJ2-4 | TRBV19 | ASSIRWTGGRRSKNIQY
TRBJ2-3 | TRBV2 | ASSETLGQGVSDTQY
TRBJ2-7 | TRBV11-2 | ASSLLGALPGPHEQY
TRBJ2-7 | TRBV11-2 | ASSSGRHLTSYEQY
TRBJ2-7 | TRBV25-1 | ASSEWVGGSYEQY
TRBJ2-7 | TRBV20-1 | SARIRDLLGDYEQY